This T cell receptor beta chain was sequenced for a study of blood T cell repertoires in COVID-19. With 4 bases clipped from V and 0 bases from J, the junction kept 7 bases outside the gene matches. Germline V CDR1 and CDR2: MNHEY, SMNVEV (reference sequence). There are 16 residues in the CDR3. Assay used: immunoSEQ multiplex PCR; TCRdb lists only in-frame clones, some missing. Seen here are tens of thousands of clones, over 90% observed once, and the top ten hold around 2.1%. Input material: peripheral blood. This chain uses TRBV27 with TRBJ1-1; 8 bases fit TRBD1. This TCR derives from a human donor in a cohort sampled during active COVID-19. The chain's CDR3 is CASSSGTGFMNTEAFF. CDR3 DNA: TGTGCCAGCAGTTCCGGGACAGGCTTCATGAACACTGAAGCTTTCTTT.